This record covers a single TCR beta chain. These data come from a study of blood T cell repertoires in COVID-19. Turning to the study itself: Samples taken during acute and convalescent COVID-19 were collected in the United States, Italy and Spain. The analysed material was cDNA or gDNA that came from T cells, B-cell-depleted T cells, or PBMCs.

In the authors' methods: Amplification of reference gene primers provided the estimated nucleated cell counts. Sequencing used immunoSEQ multiplex PCR; TCRdb keeps in-frame clones, though not all of them. From that table come the V and J calls and clone size; the DNA was used to work out D and trimming. The sample includes about 82,000 clones, around 86% seen only once; the top ten take roughly 40%. Germline V gives CDR1 MNHEY, CDR2 SMNVEV (reference sequence). The CDR3 has 13 residues. V lost 8 bases to trimming and J lost 8 bases, with 15 bases between them. Sequenced sample: peripheral blood. The V and J genes are TRBV27 and TRBJ1-4, with a possible D match to TRBD1 (6 bases). This clonotype was sampled from a man older than 75 with acute or convalescent COVID-19. CDR3 DNA: TGTGCCAGCCGAACACAGGGTAAAGAAAAACTGTTTTTT. It codes for CASRTQGKEKLFF.